This paragraph covers one T cell receptor beta chain sequence. What it recognizes is unknown. The CDR3 is 16 amino acids. Germline values: CDR1 DFQATT, CDR2 SNEGSKA (reference sequence). The junction had 20 bases not matched to a gene; V was cut back by 4 bases and J by 10 bases. Every patient underwent thyroid surgery untreated. Using MiXCR, TCRdb re-called clones from the PCR reads. The sample carries approximately 38,000 clones, roughly a sixth recorded once. This specimen belongs to a study of metastatic and nonmetastatic thyroid tumors. Whole-study results and caveats: The reported finding was significantly higher TCR beta diversity in malignant thyroid tumors relative to benign nodules, in blood and tumor.

The V gene is TRBV20-1, the J gene TRBJ1-2; the match to TRBD1 covers 8 bases. Sequencing was performed on blood. The TCR was taken from a female donor with papillary thyroid cancer or a benign thyroid nodule (not recorded which). Some clones in this sample may be carry-over from other donors' samples. CDR3 sequence reads: CSANRGGGQGFGVYTF. The CDR3 DNA is TGCAGTGCTAATAGGGGCGGAGGACAGGGCTTTGGGGTCTACACCTTC.